One TCR beta chain is described in this entry. Individual cDNA molecules (in the library) carried attached unique molecular identifiers. TCRdb passed the RACE reads through MiXCR, listing each CDR3 protein once. The sample records 350,000 or so distinct CDR3 sequences, around 7% being singletons. This CDR3 is built from 15 residues. Germline CDR1 and CDR2: SGHTA and FQGNSA. The ends were cut back, 0 bases at V and 3 bases at J, with 11 bases in the middle. Specified time point: patch test 1, 2 weeks after DPC sensitization. The sample's treatment: therapeutic diphenylcyclopropenone sensitization with weekly scalp DPC. Each patch-test visit's blood sample preceded patch application. These data are taken from a study of human T cells and chemical hapten exposure. Study in general: Weekly scalp doses of diphenylcyclopropenone were given to patients during the roughly 25-week study.

This clonotype originated in a woman younger than 35 with alopecia areata. Some clones in this sample may be carry-over from other donors' samples. This rearrangement joins TRBV7-2 to TRBJ1-1; a weak D match, TRBD1 (6 bases). The sequencing here drew on whole blood, taken in connection with sensitization to the hapten diphenylcyclopropenone (DPC). CDR3 loop: CASSLAAGADTEAFF. CDR3 in DNA: TGTGCCAGCAGCTTAGCGGCAGGGGCTGACACTGAAGCTTTCTTT.